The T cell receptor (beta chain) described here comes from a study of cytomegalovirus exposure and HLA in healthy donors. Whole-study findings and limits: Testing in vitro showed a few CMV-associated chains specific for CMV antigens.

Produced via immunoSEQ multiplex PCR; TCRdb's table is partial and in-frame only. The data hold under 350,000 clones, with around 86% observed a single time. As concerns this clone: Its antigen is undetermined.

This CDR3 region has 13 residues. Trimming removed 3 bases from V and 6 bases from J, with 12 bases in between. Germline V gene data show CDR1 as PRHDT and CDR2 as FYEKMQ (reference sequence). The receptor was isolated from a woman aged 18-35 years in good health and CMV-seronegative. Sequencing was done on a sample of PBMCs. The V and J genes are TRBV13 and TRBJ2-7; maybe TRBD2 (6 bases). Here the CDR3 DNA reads TGTGCCAGCAGCTTGGGACTGGACGGCGAGCAGTACTTC. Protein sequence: CASSLGLDGEQYF.